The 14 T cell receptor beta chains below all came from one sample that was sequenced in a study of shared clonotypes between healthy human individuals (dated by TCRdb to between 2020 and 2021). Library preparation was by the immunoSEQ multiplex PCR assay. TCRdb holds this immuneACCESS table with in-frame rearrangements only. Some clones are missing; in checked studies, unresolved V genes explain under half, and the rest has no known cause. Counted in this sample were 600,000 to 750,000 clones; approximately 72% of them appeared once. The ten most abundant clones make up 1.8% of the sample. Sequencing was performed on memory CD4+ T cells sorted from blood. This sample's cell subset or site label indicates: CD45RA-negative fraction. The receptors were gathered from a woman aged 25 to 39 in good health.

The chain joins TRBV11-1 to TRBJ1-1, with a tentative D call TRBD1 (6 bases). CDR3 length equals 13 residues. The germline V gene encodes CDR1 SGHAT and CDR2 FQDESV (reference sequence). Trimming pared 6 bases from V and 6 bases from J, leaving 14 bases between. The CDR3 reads CASSRRGGSEAFF. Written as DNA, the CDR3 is TGTGCCAGCAGTCGAAGGGGGGGATCTGAAGCTTTCTTT.

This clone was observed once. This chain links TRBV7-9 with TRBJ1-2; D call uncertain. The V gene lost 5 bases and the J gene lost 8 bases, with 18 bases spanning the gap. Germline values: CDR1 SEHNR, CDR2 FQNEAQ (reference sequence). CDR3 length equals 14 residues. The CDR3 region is CASSHLSHVGGYTF. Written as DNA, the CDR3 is TGTGCCAGCAGCCACCTCTCCCACGTGGGGGGCTACACCTTC.

The CDR3 region is CSVVVAGARVGYNEQFF. CDR3 coding DNA: TGCAGCGTTGTGGTAGCGGGAGCCCGCGTCGGCTACAATGAGCAGTTCTTC. The rearrangement uses TRBV29-1 and TRBJ2-1; TRBD2 matches at 9 bases. This CDR3 region has 17 residues. The V gene's germline CDR1 is SQVTM and CDR2 ANQGSEA. The J segment lost 3 bases and the V segment lost 4 bases, leaving 13 bases of the junction unmatched.

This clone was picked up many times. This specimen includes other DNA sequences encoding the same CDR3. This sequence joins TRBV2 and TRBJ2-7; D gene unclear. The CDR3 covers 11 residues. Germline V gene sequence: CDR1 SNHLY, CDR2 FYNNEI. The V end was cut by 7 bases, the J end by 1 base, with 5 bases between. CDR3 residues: CASMGSYEQYF. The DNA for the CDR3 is TGTGCCAGCATGGGTTCCTACGAGCAGTACTTC.

CDR3 DNA sequence: TGCAGCGTTGCTTTCCCGGGACTAACTTACACAGATACGCAGTATTTT. The encoded protein is CSVAFPGLTYTDTQYF. The rearrangement links TRBV29-1 to TRBJ2-3; 7 bases fit TRBD2. J was trimmed by 2 bases and V by 4 bases; bases with no gene match: 12. This CDR3 has 16 amino acids. CDR1 and CDR2 from the germline V gene are SQVTM and ANQGSEA.

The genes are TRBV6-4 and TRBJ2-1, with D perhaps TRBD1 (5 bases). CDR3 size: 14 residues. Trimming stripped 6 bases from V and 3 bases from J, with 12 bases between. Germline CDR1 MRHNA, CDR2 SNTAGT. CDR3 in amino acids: CASSGQGNYNEQFF. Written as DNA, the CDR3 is TGTGCCAGCAGCGGACAAGGCAACTACAATGAGCAGTTCTTC.

The CDR3 protein is CAWRGALATNEKLFF. The CDR3 DNA is TGTGCCTGGAGAGGAGCCCTGGCAACTAATGAAAAACTGTTTTTT. This sequence joins TRBV30 and TRBJ1-4, with D uncertain. CDR3 length: 15 amino acids. Germline CDR1 and CDR2: GTSNPN and SVGIG (reference sequence). The V end was cut by 3 bases, the J end by 0 bases, with 11 bases between.

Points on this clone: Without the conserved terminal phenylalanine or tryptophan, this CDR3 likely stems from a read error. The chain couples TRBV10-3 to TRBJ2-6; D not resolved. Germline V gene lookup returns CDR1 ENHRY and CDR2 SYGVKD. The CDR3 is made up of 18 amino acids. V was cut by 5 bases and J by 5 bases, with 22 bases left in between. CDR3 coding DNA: TGTGCCATCAGTCCGTTCGCCTGTAGATACAGTCGGGCCAACGTCCTGACTTTA. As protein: CAISPFACRYSRANVLTL.

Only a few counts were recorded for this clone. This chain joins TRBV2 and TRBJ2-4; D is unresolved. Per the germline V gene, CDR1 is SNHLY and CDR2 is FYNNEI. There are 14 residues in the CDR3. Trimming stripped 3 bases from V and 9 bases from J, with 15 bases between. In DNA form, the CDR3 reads TGTGCCAGCAGTGACGTCGTTAGTGAGGTCATTCAGTACTTC. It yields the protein CASSDVVSEVIQYF.

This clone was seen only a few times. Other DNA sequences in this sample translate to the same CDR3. The CDR3 sequence: CATGTAYGYTF. The CDR3 bases are TGTGCCACAGGGACGGCGTATGGCTACACCTTC. The chain links TRBV28 to TRBJ1-2; maybe TRBD1 (5 bases). V shed 10 bases and J shed 5 bases, with 11 bases lying between them. This CDR3 spans 11 amino acids. In germline, CDR1 is MDHEN, CDR2 SYDVKM.

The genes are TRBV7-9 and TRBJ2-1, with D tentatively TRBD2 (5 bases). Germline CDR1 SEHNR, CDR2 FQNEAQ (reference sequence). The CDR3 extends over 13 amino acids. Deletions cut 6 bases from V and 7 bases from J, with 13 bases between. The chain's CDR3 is CASRGGPSNEQFF. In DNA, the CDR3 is TGTGCCAGCAGAGGCGGGCCATCGAATGAGCAGTTCTTC.

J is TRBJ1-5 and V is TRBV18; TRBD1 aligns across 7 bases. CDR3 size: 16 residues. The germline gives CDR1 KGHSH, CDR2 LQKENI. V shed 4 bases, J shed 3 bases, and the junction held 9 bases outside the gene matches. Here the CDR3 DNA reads TGTGCCAGCTCACTACAGGGGTCGGGCTACAATCAGCCCCAGCATTTT. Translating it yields CASSLQGSGYNQPQHF. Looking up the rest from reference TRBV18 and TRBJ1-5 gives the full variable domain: NAGVMQNPRHLVRRRGQEARLRCSPMKGHSHVYWYRQLPEEGLKFMVYLQKENIIDESGMPKERFSAEFPKEGPSILRIQQVVRGDSAAYFCASSLQGSGYNQPQHFGDGTRLSIL.

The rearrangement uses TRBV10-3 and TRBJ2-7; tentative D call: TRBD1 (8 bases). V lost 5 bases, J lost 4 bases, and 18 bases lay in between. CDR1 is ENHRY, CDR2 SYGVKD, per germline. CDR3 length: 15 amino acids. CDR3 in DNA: TGTGCCATCAGTATCACAGGGGGGGACAGTTACGAGCAGTACTTC. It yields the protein CAISITGGDSYEQYF.

The CDR3 DNA reads TGCGCCAGCAGCTTGGGGGCTAGCGGGAGCTGGGCTTACGAGCAGTACTTC. Translation: CASSLGASGSWAYEQYF. The chain combines TRBV5-1 with TRBJ2-7, with TRBD2 identical over 10 bases. The CDR3 has 17 amino acids. Germline CDR1 reads SGHRS; CDR2 reads YFSETQ. V was pared by 0 bases and J by 4 bases, with 10 bases of the junction left unmatched.